The rows below give T cell receptor beta chains drawn from one sample of a study of long-term antiretroviral therapy in people with HIV. Generated by immunoSEQ multiplex PCR, the TCRdb table keeps only in-frame clones and is missing some. Counted here are tens of thousands of clones, 65% to 80% occurring once; the ten biggest clones make up 3.4%. The source material was unsorted PBMCs, sampled 3 years after starting antiretroviral therapy. The source is a man over 45 with HIV. The CDR3 runs from the conserved cysteine through the conserved F or W. D genes are given only for firm matches. Part of the rows lack a size; the others show once, few, many or a class for expanded clones.

D gene,J gene,V gene,clone size,CDR3 DNA,CDR3 protein
NA,TRBJ1-5,TRBV9,NA,TGTGCCAGCAGCGTAGGGGCCTCCGGGCGGCCCCAGCATTTT,CASSVGASGRPQHF
NA,TRBJ1-2,TRBV6-5,few,TGTGCCAGCAGCCGGACAGACTATGGCTACACCTTC,CASSRTDYGYTF
TRBD1,TRBJ1-2,TRBV28,NA,TGTGTCAGCGGTGAGACAGGGAGAGGGAACCTCTATGGCTACACCTTC,CVSGETGRGNLYGYTF
NA,TRBJ1-2,TRBV7-8,NA,TGTGCCAGCAGCTTAGGTGGAGCTAACTATGGCTACACCTTC,CASSLGGANYGYTF
NA,TRBJ2-7,TRBV2,NA,TGTGCCAGCAGACAGGCCAGCTCCTACGAGCAGTACTTC,CASRQASSYEQYF
NA,TRBJ2-1,TRBV25-1,NA,TGTGCCAGCCGCGATGGGCGGGATGGGTACAATGAGCAGTTCTTC,CASRDGRDGYNEQFF
TRBD1,TRBJ1-2,TRBV19,once,TGTGCCAGTAGTACCTCCGGGACAGGGGGCGCGAGGGGCTACACCTTC,CASSTSGTGGARGYTF
TRBD2,TRBJ2-1,TRBV9,NA,TGTGCCAGCAGCTATGCTAGCGGAACCTACAATGAGCAGTTCTTC,CASSYASGTYNEQFF
NA,TRBJ1-6,TRBV6-1,NA,TGTGCCAGCAGCCGGGACCGCTCTAATTCACCCCTCCACTTT,CASSRDRSNSPLHF
TRBD1,TRBJ1-2,TRBV19,NA,TGTGCCAGTAGGCAGACAGGGGAGTCTGGCTACACCTTC,CASRQTGESGYTF
TRBD2,TRBJ2-1,TRBV4-1,NA,TGCGCCAGCAGCCAAGAACCAGCTAGCGGGGGACACCGCTACAATGAGCAGTTCTTC,CASSQEPASGGHRYNEQFF
NA,TRBJ1-4,TRBV7-8,NA,TGTGCCAGCCGCGGCCAGGGAACTGAAAAACTGTTTTTT,CASRGQGTEKLFF
TRBD2,TRBJ2-5,TRBV7-2,NA,TGTGCCAGCAGCTTGACTAGCGGACAAGAGACCCAGTACTTC,CASSLTSGQETQYF
TRBD1,TRBJ2-5,TRBV30,NA,TGTGCCTGGAGTAACAGGGGGCGGTGGACAGAGACCCAGTACTTC,CAWSNRGRWTETQYF
NA,TRBJ2-5,TRBV2,NA,TGTGCCAGCAGAGAAGATCCCTGGGAGACCCAGTACTTC,CASREDPWETQYF
NA,TRBJ2-2,TRBV11-3,NA,TGTGCCAGCAGCCGGGGACCCAGCGGGACCGGGGAGCTGTTTTTT,CASSRGPSGTGELFF
NA,TRBJ2-1,TRBV2,NA,TGTGCCAGCAGTGAACAGATACCCTACAATGAGCAGTTCTTC,CASSEQIPYNEQFF
NA,TRBJ2-3,TRBV5-6,NA,TGTGCCAGCACCCAGGGGTCGGATACGCAGTATTTT,CASTQGSDTQYF
NA,TRBJ1-4,TRBV28,NA,TGTGCCAGCAGCTACCCCATGAGGGGCGATGAAAAACTGTTTTTT,CASSYPMRGDEKLFF
NA,TRBJ1-2,TRBV4-3,NA,TGCGCCAGCAGCCATCAGACAGCCTCCCCTGGCTACACCTTC,CASSHQTASPGYTF
TRBD1,TRBJ2-5,TRBV27,once,TGTGCCAGCCTAATCTATACAGGGGGCCAAGAGACCCAGTACTTC,CASLIYTGGQETQYF
TRBD1,TRBJ1-2,TRBV4-2,NA,TGTGCCAGCAGCCAAAGCGGACAGGTTTATGGCTACACCTTC,CASSQSGQVYGYTF
TRBD1,TRBJ2-7,TRBV5-4,few,TGTGCCAGCACCAACAAAGGGGGCCGCCACGAGCAGTACTTC,CASTNKGGRHEQYF
NA,TRBJ2-7,TRBV28,NA,TGTGCCAGCAGTTTGAGGGCGCCCTACGAGCAGTACTTC,CASSLRAPYEQYF
NA,TRBJ1-2,TRBV29-1,NA,TGCAGCGTTGAAGATACCCAAAGTCTGGGAGCCTCTGGCTACACCTTC,CSVEDTQSLGASGYTF
NA,TRBJ2-5,TRBV6-5,NA,TGTGCCAGCAGTTACTCGAGGGGGGATGTCGCCCAGTACTTC,CASSYSRGDVAQYF
NA,TRBJ2-7,TRBV7-2,NA,TGTGCCAGCAGCGGAGGGGTAGGACTATCCCGCTACGAGCAGTACTTC,CASSGGVGLSRYEQYF
NA,TRBJ2-7,TRBV27,few,TGTGCCAGCAGTTTAGCGAGTTATAGGGACGAGCAGTACTTC,CASSLASYRDEQYF
NA,TRBJ2-7,TRBV28,once,TGTGCCAGCAGCCCCCCAGGAGCACTGAACTACGAGCAGTACTTC,CASSPPGALNYEQYF
NA,TRBJ1-3,TRBV7-9,NA,TGTGCCAGCAGCTTTCGGGCGCCGGGCCCGGGAAACACCATATATTTT,CASSFRAPGPGNTIYF
NA,TRBJ1-2,TRBV5-1,few,TGCGCCAGCAGCTTAACCAGGGGAGACGACTATGGCTACACCTTC,CASSLTRGDDYGYTF
TRBD1,TRBJ2-4,TRBV27,NA,TGTGCCAGCAGTTCAGGGACAGAAAACATTCAGTACTTC,CASSSGTENIQYF
NA,TRBJ2-7,TRBV5-8,few,TGTGCCAGCAGCTTGGTGGGGTGGTCCTACGAGCAGTACTTC,CASSLVGWSYEQYF
TRBD1,TRBJ2-5,TRBV28,NA,TGTGCCAGCAGCCGACAGGGGGATGTTTGGGAGACCCAGTACTTC,CASSRQGDVWETQYF
NA,TRBJ2-5,TRBV19,NA,TGTGCCAGTAGTATAACAGTCCGTCGACAGACCCAGTACTTC,CASSITVRRQTQYF
TRBD1,TRBJ1-1,TRBV5-4,NA,TGTGCCAGCAGCTCCCGGGACAGGGGGTGGCGGAACACTGAAGCTTTCTTT,CASSSRDRGWRNTEAFF
NA,TRBJ2-7,TRBV6-6,NA,TGTGCCAGCAGTTACTATTCGGGGGTTAGCGAGCAGTACTTC,CASSYYSGVSEQYF
NA,TRBJ2-5,TRBV7-9,NA,TGTGCCAGCAGGCCACTAGTAGCGGAGACCCAGTACTTC,CASRPLVAETQYF
NA,TRBJ1-1,TRBV18,NA,TGTGCCAGCTCGGGACGGCAGAACACTGAAGCTTTCTTT,CASSGRQNTEAFF
NA,TRBJ2-7,TRBV7-9,few,TGTGCCAGCACACCGGGACGCTCCTACGAGCAGTACTTC,CASTPGRSYEQYF
TRBD1,TRBJ1-6,TRBV9,NA,TGTGCCAGCAGCGTGGGAGAAGACAGGGGATTAGCATCACCCCTCCACTTT,CASSVGEDRGLASPLHF
TRBD2,TRBJ2-5,TRBV19,NA,TGTGCCAGTAGTAGGCGGGGGTTAGGGGAGACCCAGTACTTC,CASSRRGLGETQYF